The 27 T cell receptor beta chains listed next were all sequenced from one sample in a study of CD8+CD57+ T cells in acquired aplastic anemia. Those patients picked for sequencing had displayed CD8+CD57+ cell expansion on flow cytometry. Genomic DNA constituted the template upon which TCR beta VDJ and CDR3 profiling was performed. TCRdb reanalysed the reads using MiXCR and keeps one entry per CDR3 protein. The table has 300,000 or so distinct CDR3 sequences, under 60% seen once. The sequenced sample was sorted CD4+, CD8+, or CD8+CD57+ T cells (not recorded which) from PBMCs. The receptors originated from a human donor with aplastic anemia.

V usage is TRBV19 and J usage is TRBJ2-5; D might be TRBD1 (6 bases). Between the trimmed V and J ends, which lost 2 bases and 5 bases, there was a span of 12 bases. CDR1 and CDR2 from the germline V gene are LNHDA and SQIVND (reference sequence). CDR3 length equals 14 residues. The CDR3 nucleotides are TGTGCCAGTAGTATACGGGGAAGGGGGGAGACCCAGTACTTC. Encoded protein: CASSIRGRGETQYF. The full variable domain, in which reference TRBV19 and TRBJ2-5 provide the parts outside the CDR3, is DGGITQSPKYLFRKEGQNVTLSCEQNLNHDAMYWYRQDPGQGLRLIYYSQIVNDFQKGDIAEGYSVSREKKESFPLTVTSAQKNPTAFYLCASSIRGRGETQYFGPGTRLLVL.

The rearrangement joins TRBV20-1 to TRBJ2-6, with D tentatively TRBD1 (5 bases). V gave up 1 base and J gave up 0 bases, with 13 bases separating them. The germline CDR1 and CDR2 sequences are DFQATT and SNEGSKA (reference sequence). The CDR3 totals 17 residues. The CDR3 DNA is TGCAGTGCTAGAGGGGGCAGACATACCTCTGGGGCCAACGTCCTGACTTTC. Translation: CSARGGRHTSGANVLTF.

The V gene is TRBV9, the J gene TRBJ1-2; TRBD1 might be the D (5 bases). Looked up from germline, CDR1 is SGDLS and CDR2 is YYNGEE. This CDR3 contains 16 residues. V was clipped by 0 bases and J by 5 bases, with 17 bases between them. CDR3 sequence: CASSVAGGTGGYGYTF. The CDR3 DNA follows: TGTGCCAGCAGCGTAGCGGGGGGTACAGGAGGATATGGCTACACCTTC.

In its sample, this clonotype was seen many times. This sequence joins TRBV2 and TRBJ2-5, with 12 bases that match TRBD2. In germline, CDR1 is SNHLY, CDR2 FYNNEI. This CDR3 spans 21 amino acids. V was pared by 7 bases and J by 1 base, with 22 bases of the junction left unmatched. The CDR3 sequence is CASNPPSGGAGMTVGQETQYF. CDR3 nucleotides: TGTGCCAGCAACCCCCCTAGCGGGGGGGCGGGTATGACCGTAGGCCAAGAGACCCAGTACTTC.

This clonotype was observed many times. The V gene is TRBV6-1, the J gene TRBJ1-2, with no clear D. With 2 bases removed from V and 13 bases from J, the gap between germline ends came to 14 bases. This CDR3 contains 12 residues. Looked up from germline, CDR1 is MNHNS and CDR2 is SASEGT. The CDR3 nucleotides read TGTGCCAGCAGTGAATGGACCAGAGCTGTCACCTTC. Translating gives CASSEWTRAVTF.

The chain has TRBV19 and TRBJ1-5; 7 positions match TRBD1. Trimming removed 3 bases from V and 8 bases from J; junction bases left unmatched: 10. CDR3 length: 15 residues. Per the germline V gene, CDR1 is LNHDA and CDR2 is SQIVND (reference sequence). The CDR3 protein is CASSMGGTVMEPQHF. As DNA, the CDR3 is TGTGCCAGTAGTATGGGGGGGACAGTAATGGAGCCCCAGCATTTT. The complete variable domain, with remaining parts taken from reference TRBV19 and TRBJ1-5, reads DGGITQSPKYLFRKEGQNVTLSCEQNLNHDAMYWYRQDPGQGLRLIYYSQIVNDFQKGDIAEGYSVSREKKESFPLTVTSAQKNPTAFYLCASSMGGTVMEPQHFGDGTRLSIL.

This clonotype was counted only a few times. V and J are TRBV5-1 and TRBJ1-5; D uncertain. The CDR3 runs to 14 residues. Germline V CDR1 and CDR2: SGHRS, YFSETQ. V lost 0 bases and J 0 bases, leaving 4 bases between the germline ends. This CDR3 reads CASSLGISNQPQHF. DNA of the CDR3: TGCGCCAGCAGCTTGGGGATTAGCAATCAGCCCCAGCATTTT. The complete variable domain, with remaining parts taken from reference TRBV5-1 and TRBJ1-5, reads KAGVTQTPRYLIKTRGQQVTLSCSPISGHRSVSWYQQTPGQGLQFLFEYFSETQRNKGNFPGRFSGRQFSNSRSEMNVSTLELGDSALYLCASSLGISNQPQHFGDGTRLSIL.

This clonotype was counted only a few times. The rearrangement joins TRBV2 to TRBJ1-6; TRBD1 might be the D (5 bases). Germline V gene lookup returns CDR1 SNHLY and CDR2 FYNNEI. The ends were cut back, 5 bases at V and 10 bases at J, with 18 bases in the middle. The CDR3 length is 15 residues. CDR3 nucleotides: TGTGCCAGCAGTTCTGACAGTACTTCAGGATCACCCCTCCACTTT. This gives the protein CASSSDSTSGSPLHF.

This clonotype was counted a single time. This chain joins TRBV5-1 and TRBJ2-7; no definite D call. Germline-derived CDR1 and CDR2 are SGHRS and YFSETQ. Deletions cut 4 bases from V and 2 bases from J, with 10 bases between. This CDR3 spans 13 amino acids. The CDR3 coding sequence is TGCGCCAGCAGCGCCTCCAGGACCTACGAGCAGTACTTC. Translation gives CASSASRTYEQYF. The variable domain in full, with the rest retrieved from reference TRBV5-1 and TRBJ2-7, is KAGVTQTPRYLIKTRGQQVTLSCSPISGHRSVSWYQQTPGQGLQFLFEYFSETQRNKGNFPGRFSGRQFSNSRSEMNVSTLELGDSALYLCASSASRTYEQYFGPGTRLTVT.

This clonotype was detected a few times. The chain joins TRBV20-1 to TRBJ2-5; no clear D. The CDR3 contains 12 residues. Looked up from germline, CDR1 is DFQATT and CDR2 is SNEGSKA (reference sequence). V lost 0 bases and J 4 bases, leaving 6 bases between the germline ends. This CDR3 is CSARDPAETQYF. In nucleotides, the CDR3 is TGCAGTGCTAGAGATCCCGCAGAGACCCAGTACTTC.

The sample holds many counts of this clonotype. The CDR3 region is CASSPGRGDSPLHF. As DNA, the CDR3 is TGTGCCAGCTCACCAGGCAGGGGTGACTCACCCCTCCACTTT. The rearrangement links TRBV18 to TRBJ1-6; a weak D match, TRBD1 (6 bases). Germline values: CDR1 KGHSH, CDR2 LQKENI. This CDR3 is 14 amino acids long. The V end was cut by 2 bases, the J end by 10 bases, with 12 bases between.

Concerning this clonotype: One junction end does not reproduce the germline sequence, and a read error may be involved. The chain carries TRBV5-1 and TRBJ2-3, with D possibly being TRBD2 (5 bases). This CDR3 is built from 15 residues. Germline V CDR1 and CDR2: SGHRS, YFSETQ. CDR3 region: CASSLDGRGTDTQYF. The DNA of the CDR3 is TGCGCCAGCAGCTTGGATGGGAGAGGCACGGATACGCAGTATTTT.

The J gene is TRBJ2-5, the V gene TRBV20-1; 12 bases are shared with TRBD2. V was pared by 0 bases and J by 5 bases, with 13 bases of the junction left unmatched. The germline gives CDR1 DFQATT, CDR2 SNEGSKA (reference sequence). The CDR3 sequence is 18 residues long. CDR3 region: CSARDPGASGRAWETQYF. For the CDR3, the DNA is TGCAGTGCTAGAGATCCGGGGGCTAGCGGGAGGGCCTGGGAGACCCAGTACTTC.

The gene calls are TRBV10-3 and TRBJ2-1; a possible D gene is TRBD2 (7 bases). Looked up from germline, CDR1 is ENHRY and CDR2 is SYGVKD. The V end lost 8 bases, the J end lost 4 bases, and 12 bases lay between the germline ends. This CDR3 is built from 13 residues. In nucleotides, the CDR3 is TGTGCCATCCGGGGGGCCGAGTACAATGAGCAGTTCTTC. Translating gives CAIRGAEYNEQFF.

Note on this clonotype: The junction departs from germline at one end; a sequencing error may be responsible. J is TRBJ2-5 and V is TRBV19; TRBD2 aligns across 14 bases. The germline gives CDR1 LNHDA, CDR2 SQIVND (reference sequence). This CDR3 has 14 residues. The CDR3, as DNA: TGTGCCAGTAGCCCCGCGGGACTAGCGGGAGTCGGGGACTTC. Its protein is CASSPAGLAGVGDF.

Only a few counts were recorded for this clonotype. The V call is TRBV6-5, the J call TRBJ1-1; D is unclear. The germline gives CDR1 MNHEY, CDR2 SVGAGI. Trimming took off 0 bases at V and 1 base at J, with 3 bases between the two ends. CDR3 length equals 13 residues. The CDR3 region has the DNA TGTGCCAGCAGTTACTCCCAGAACACTGAAGCTTTCTTT. This codes for CASSYSQNTEAFF.

J is TRBJ2-5 and V is TRBV5-1; the D call may be TRBD1 or TRBD2 (6 bases each). The germline CDR1 and CDR2 sequences are SGHRS and YFSETQ. V was cut by 2 bases and J by 0 bases, with 8 bases left in between. The CDR3 has 14 amino acids. The CDR3 here is CASSLGGNQETQYF. CDR3 bases: TGCGCCAGCAGCTTAGGGGGGAACCAAGAGACCCAGTACTTC.

In nucleotides, the CDR3 is TGTGCTAGGGGTGTCGATCAGCCCCAGCATTTT. It yields the protein CARGVDQPQHF. This sequence joins TRBV7-7 and TRBJ1-5; perhaps TRBD1 as D (5 bases). The CDR3 loop spans 11 amino acids. The germline gives CDR1 SSHAT, CDR2 FNYEAQ (reference sequence).

This chain uses TRBV7-9 with TRBJ2-5, with 9 bases aligning to TRBD2. The DNA end favors TRBJ2-1, so the J call may be wrong. The CDR3 spans 13 residues. The germline CDR1 and CDR2 sequences are SEHNR and FQNEAQ (reference sequence). CDR3 sequence reads: CARASGELNEQFF. The CDR3 DNA reads TGTGCCCGTGCTAGCGGGGAACTCAATGAGCAGTTCTTC.

This clonotype was observed many times. V gene TRBV29-1 combines with J gene TRBJ2-7; D ambiguous. The CDR3 extends over 11 amino acids. The V end lost 0 bases, the J end lost 4 bases, and 4 bases lay between the germline ends. CDR1 and CDR2 (germline): SQVTM, ANQGSEA. The CDR3 loop is CSVEEGYEQYF. Written as DNA, the CDR3 is TGCAGCGTTGAAGAGGGTTACGAGCAGTACTTC.

This clonotype was recorded many times. The chain has TRBV6-6 and TRBJ1-3; D is unclear. From germline, CDR1 is MNHNY and CDR2 SVGAGI (reference sequence). The CDR3 spans 14 residues. The V gene lost 2 bases and the J gene lost 0 bases, with 5 bases spanning the gap. The CDR3 loop is CASSYPASGNTIYF. In DNA form, the CDR3 reads TGTGCCAGCAGTTACCCAGCCTCTGGAAACACCATATATTTT.

CDR3 sequence (DNA): TGTGCCAGCAGCCTCGAAGGGACTAGCGGGGGGGGAGAGACCCAGTACTTC. Its translation is CASSLEGTSGGGETQYF. The rearrangement links TRBV2 to TRBJ2-5; TRBD2 aligns across 16 bases. V shed 6 bases and J 4 bases; nucleotides not matched to a gene: 8. The CDR3 covers 17 residues. Germline CDR1 SNHLY, CDR2 FYNNEI.

This clonotype was observed a single time. This chain uses TRBV5-6 with TRBJ1-1; TRBD1 aligns across 8 bases. V was pared by 4 bases and J by 4 bases, with 6 bases of the junction left unmatched. The CDR3 runs 14 residues. The germline V gene encodes CDR1 SGHDT and CDR2 YYEEEE. CDR3 coding DNA: TGTGCCAGCAGCCCTGCAGGGGGCTTCACTGAAGCTTTCTTT. Encoded protein: CASSPAGGFTEAFF.

The chain links TRBV5-1 to TRBJ1-6; 8 nucleotides line up with TRBD1. Germline V gives CDR1 SGHRS, CDR2 YFSETQ. The ends lost 0 bases at V and 9 bases at J; junction bases unmatched: 5. CDR3 length: 15 amino acids. The CDR3 here is CASSLGAGGGSPLHF. CDR3 nucleotides: TGCGCCAGCAGCTTGGGAGCAGGGGGCGGTTCACCCCTCCACTTT.

V and J are TRBV7-3 and TRBJ2-7, with 7 bases identical to TRBD2. Germline loops: CDR1 SGHTA, CDR2 FQGTGA. V was clipped by 6 bases and J by 4 bases; unmatched bases: 15. The CDR3 contains 16 residues. CDR3 sequence reads: CASSTLIGRGGYEQYF. Here the CDR3 DNA reads TGTGCCAGCAGTACACTGATCGGCCGGGGAGGGTACGAGCAGTACTTC. The entire variable domain, with the rest obtained from reference TRBV7-3 and TRBJ2-7, is as follows: GAGVSQTPSNKVTEKGKYVELRCDPISGHTALYWYRQSLGQGPEFLIYFQGTGAADDSGLPNDRFFAVRPEGSVSTLKIQRTERGDSAVYLCASSTLIGRGGYEQYFGPGTRLTVT.

This clonotype was recorded only once. The V gene is TRBV11-2, the J gene TRBJ1-2; 9 bases align to TRBD1. The CDR3 spans 14 residues. Per germline, CDR1 SGHAT and CDR2 FQNNGV. After removal of 4 bases from V and 7 bases from J, the junction contained 7 bases not matched to a gene. The CDR3, as DNA: TGTGCCAGCAGCTCGGGACAGGGAAACCTTGGCTACACCTTC. Its protein product is CASSSGQGNLGYTF.

This clonotype was recorded a few times. The chain links TRBV7-2 to TRBJ2-1, with D unresolved. Trimming pared 4 bases from V and 10 bases from J, leaving 26 bases between. Germline V gene lookup returns CDR1 SGHTA and CDR2 FQGNSA. The CDR3 runs to 17 residues. The CDR3 reads CASSSQTLPDRYIEQFF. The DNA of the CDR3 is TGTGCCAGCAGCTCCCAGACTTTGCCTGATCGGTATATCGAGCAGTTCTTC.